The 7 T cell receptor beta chains listed next were all sequenced from one sample in a study of breast tumors, draining lymph nodes, adjacent tissues. Axillary draining lymph nodes of breast cancer patients supplied the node samples. MiXCR, run by TCRdb on the multiplex PCR reads, gives a single entry per CDR3 protein. This sample has 200,000 to 300,000 distinct CDR3 sequences, with 30% found just once. Sequencing used axillary lymph node tissue. Receptor source: a female donor with breast cancer. Some clones in this sample may be carry-over from other donors' samples.

The table lists this clonotype with a few counts. The chain has TRBV4-1 and TRBJ2-3; maybe TRBD2 (6 bases). Germline CDR1 reads MGHRA; CDR2 reads YSYEKL. The V gene lost 0 bases and the J gene lost 6 bases, with 25 bases spanning the gap. CDR3 length: 19 residues. The CDR3: CASSQESMAGLATGDTQYF. The DNA for the CDR3 is TGCGCCAGCAGCCAAGAGAGTATGGCCGGCCTAGCGACTGGCGATACGCAGTATTTT.

With regard to this clonotype: Since no conserved phenylalanine or tryptophan closes the CDR3, a read error is the likely cause. This chain links TRBV3-1 with TRBJ1-3; D unclear. The V and J ends lost 5 bases and 0 bases respectively, with 8 bases between them. The CDR3 is 14 residues long. Germline CDR1 is LGHDT and CDR2 is YNNKEL (reference sequence). CDR3 amino acids: CASSFQDSGNTIYL. The CDR3 coding sequence is TGTGCCAGCAGCTTCCAGGACTCTGGAAACACCATATATCTT.

This clonotype was observed many times. The CDR3 nucleotides are TGTGCCAGCAGCTTAGTCAGAGACAGGGGGTACGAGACCCAGTACTTC. As protein: CASSLVRDRGYETQYF. The gene calls are TRBV7-8 and TRBJ2-5; the match to TRBD1 covers 9 bases. Germline V gene sequence: CDR1 SGHVS, CDR2 FQNEAQ. V lost 1 base to trimming and J lost 5 bases; unmatched junction nucleotides: 8. The CDR3 is 16 residues long.

This clonotype was seen a handful of times. The genes are TRBV18 and TRBJ2-3, with 7 bases matching TRBD1. CDR3 length: 13 residues. V gave up 7 bases and J gave up 1 base; unmatched junction bases: 2. CDR1 and CDR2 from the germline V gene are KGHSH and LQKENI. CDR3 DNA: TGTGCCAGCTTAGGACAGGGCACAGATACGCAGTATTTT. It codes for CASLGQGTDTQYF. The variable domain in full, completed from reference TRBV18 and TRBJ2-3, reads NAGVMQNPRHLVRRRGQEARLRCSPMKGHSHVYWYRQLPEEGLKFMVYLQKENIIDESGMPKERFSAEFPKEGPSILRIQQVVRGDSAAYFCASLGQGTDTQYFGPGTRLTVL.

This clonotype was found many times. This rearrangement joins TRBV7-2 to TRBJ2-1; 13 bases map to TRBD2. CDR3 length equals 16 residues. The J segment lost 4 bases and the V segment lost 5 bases, leaving 5 bases of the junction unmatched. Germline CDR1 and CDR2: SGHTA and FQGNSA. The CDR3 is CASSPGTSGVYNEQFF. The CDR3 DNA is TGTGCCAGCAGCCCCGGGACTAGCGGGGTATACAATGAGCAGTTCTTC.

Regarding this clonotype: Possible read error: a much larger clone is one base away. V usage is TRBV5-5 and J usage is TRBJ2-1; a possible D gene is TRBD2 (6 bases). CDR3 length: 14 amino acids. Trimming stripped 6 bases from V and 5 bases from J, with 15 bases between. Germline lookup yields CDR1 SGHKS and CDR2 YYEKEE (reference sequence). In nucleotides, the CDR3 is TGTGCCAGCAACTCGGGGGTTTGCGACAATGAGCAGTTCTTC. The encoded protein is CASNSGVCDNEQFF.

This clonotype was seen repeatedly, ten times or more. The chain carries TRBV5-1 and TRBJ2-2, with D maybe TRBD2 (5 bases). In germline, CDR1 is SGHRS, CDR2 YFSETQ. V shed 0 bases and J shed 2 bases, with 8 bases lying between them. The CDR3 totals 15 residues. This CDR3 is CASSLGTFNTGELFF. The DNA for the CDR3 is TGCGCCAGCAGCTTGGGGACTTTTAACACCGGGGAGCTGTTTTTT.